One sample yielded the 8 T cell receptor beta chains listed below, sequenced in a study of Tregs in tolerant kidney transplant recipients. Sequenced by immunoSEQ multiplex PCR; TCRdb stores in-frame clones only, minus some. The top ten hold 0.55% to 0.65% of the sample, which has 200,000 to 300,000 clones, around 82% seen once. The material sequenced was CD4+ T cells from blood. The receptors originated from a human donor in good health.

On this clone itself: A junction end diverges from the germline sequence, so it may reflect a read error. V gene TRBV9 combines with J gene TRBJ1-1; TRBD1 agrees at 7 bases. Germline-derived CDR1 and CDR2 are SGDLS and YYNGEE. The CDR3 runs 15 residues. The CDR3 sequence: CANSVGGQMVSEAFF. The CDR3 coding sequence is TGTGCCAACAGCGTAGGGGGCCAGATGGTGAGTGAAGCTTTCTTT. The entire variable domain, with the rest obtained from reference TRBV9 and TRBJ1-1, is as follows: DSGVTQTPKHLITATGQRVTLRCSPRSGDLSVYWYQQSLDQGLQFLIQYYNGEERAKGNILERFSAQQFPDLHSELNLSSLELGDSALYFCANSVGGQMVSEAFFGQGTRLTVV.

This clone was picked up a small number of times. The chain carries TRBV4-1 and TRBJ1-2, with a tentative D call TRBD1 (6 bases). V was shortened by 1 base and J by 3 bases, with 12 bases between the two germline ends. Germline loops: CDR1 MGHRA, CDR2 YSYEKL. The CDR3 extends over 15 amino acids. The CDR3, as DNA: TGCGCCAGCAGCCAAGCGTACGGGACACACTATGGCTACACCTTC. Its translation is CASSQAYGTHYGYTF.

V is TRBV19 and J is TRBJ1-4; no firm D call. The germline V gene encodes CDR1 LNHDA and CDR2 SQIVND (reference sequence). This CDR3 is 15 amino acids long. V lost 3 bases and J 0 bases, leaving 8 bases between the germline ends. The CDR3: CASSMSSTTNEKLFF. The CDR3 DNA follows: TGTGCCAGTAGTATGTCGAGTACAACTAATGAAAAACTGTTTTTT. Using reference TRBV19 and TRBJ1-4 for the parts outside the CDR3, the full variable domain is DGGITQSPKYLFRKEGQNVTLSCEQNLNHDAMYWYRQDPGQGLRLIYYSQIVNDFQKGDIAEGYSVSREKKESFPLTVTSAQKNPTAFYLCASSMSSTTNEKLFFGSGTQLSVL.

About this clone: Other DNA variants within this sample encode the same CDR3. J is TRBJ2-7 and V is TRBV18; 9 bases are a match to TRBD2. Per the germline V gene, CDR1 is KGHSH and CDR2 is LQKENI. The J segment lost 3 bases and the V segment lost 0 bases, leaving 6 bases of the junction unmatched. The CDR3 sequence is 16 residues long. As DNA, the CDR3 is TGTGCCAGCTCACCACCGGGTAGCGGGGGATACTACGAGCAGTACTTC. Its translation: CASSPPGSGGYYEQYF.

The chain couples TRBV5-1 to TRBJ2-1; D is uncertain. Trimming took off 6 bases at V and 6 bases at J, with 10 bases between the two ends. The V gene's germline CDR1 is SGHRS and CDR2 YFSETQ. The CDR3 covers 12 residues. The CDR3 DNA sequence: TGCGCCAGCAATGATCCCTCCAATGAGCAGTTCTTC. This translates into CASNDPSNEQFF.

The CDR3 here is CASSPSRRQETQYF. The CDR3 DNA is TGTGCCAGCTCACCATCCAGAAGGCAAGAGACCCAGTACTTC. The chain uses TRBV18 and TRBJ2-5; D is uncertain. The germline V gene has CDR1 KGHSH and CDR2 LQKENI. V gave up 2 bases and J gave up 2 bases, with 9 bases separating them. This CDR3 region has 14 residues.

The genes are TRBV18 and TRBJ2-7, with 11 bases that match TRBD1. V lost 5 bases to trimming and J lost 6 bases; unmatched junction nucleotides: 6. The CDR3 length is 14 residues. In germline, CDR1 is KGHSH, CDR2 LQKENI. The CDR3 region is CASSVPGQGVEQYF. The CDR3 nucleotides are TGTGCCAGCTCAGTGCCGGGACAGGGGGTCGAGCAGTACTTC. Using reference TRBV18 and TRBJ2-7 for the parts outside the CDR3, the full variable domain is NAGVMQNPRHLVRRRGQEARLRCSPMKGHSHVYWYRQLPEEGLKFMVYLQKENIIDESGMPKERFSAEFPKEGPSILRIQQVVRGDSAAYFCASSVPGQGVEQYFGPGTRLTVT.

V and J are TRBV6-6 and TRBJ1-6, with unresolved D. The CDR3 has 15 amino acids. V gave up 6 bases and J gave up 9 bases, with 18 bases separating them. Per germline, CDR1 MNHNY and CDR2 SVGAGI (reference sequence). The CDR3 loop reads CASSSGLIYGSPLHF. CDR3 sequence (DNA): TGTGCCAGCAGCTCCGGACTGATTTATGGTTCACCCCTCCACTTT.